This is a list of T cell receptor beta chains from one sample in a study of T-cell memory formation after mild COVID-19. TCRdb ran MiXCR on the 5' RACE reads and lists one entry per CDR3 protein. The sample shows about 430,000 distinct CDR3 sequences, approximately 24% of them seen only once. The sample was PBMCs or a T cell subset sorted from them (not recorded which). The receptor source for this set is an adult woman who had mild COVID-19 (a few samples of this study predate the infection). Cell type and time point are not known. Each CDR3 is given with its conserved first and last residue. A D gene is named only where the DNA matches it firmly. Size is stated for part of the rows, as once, few or many counts, or as a class when the clone is expanded.

J | size | D | V | DNA | CDR3
TRBJ2-1 | . | . | TRBV12-3/TRBV12-4 | TGTGCCAGCAGTTCAACGGGACCCCGAGTATACAATGAGCAGTTCTTC | CASSSTGPRVYNEQFF
TRBJ1-1 | . | . | TRBV28 | TGTGCCAGCATTGGGAAGGGATCGAACCCAGGACTCGACACTGAAGCTTTCTTT | CASIGKGSNPGLDTEAFF
TRBJ2-2 | few | TRBD2 | TRBV12-3/TRBV12-4 | TGTGCCAGCAGTTCCGGAGGACTAGCGGGGGTTTTACGTATCGCCGGGGAGCTGTTTTTT | CASSSGGLAGVLRIAGELFF
TRBJ2-3 | many | . | TRBV6-6 | TGTGCCAGCAGTTACTACAGGGTACCAGATACGCAGTATTTT | CASSYYRVPDTQYF
TRBJ2-2 | . | . | TRBV20-1 | TGCAGTGCTAGAGATGCGAAGTTCAACACCGGGGAGCTGTTTTTT | CSARDAKFNTGELFF
TRBJ2-5 | . | . | TRBV6-2/TRBV6-3 | TGTGCCAGCAGTTACTTTGGGACCCAGTACTTC | CASSYFGTQYF
TRBJ2-7 | many | TRBD1 | TRBV5-6 | TGTGCCAGCAGCTCCCGCGGACAGGCCTACGAGCAGTACTTC | CASSSRGQAYEQYF
TRBJ2-5 | . | TRBD2 | TRBV12-3/TRBV12-4 | TGTGCCAGCAGTTTTAGCGGGGGGCCTGAGACCCAGTACTTC | CASSFSGGPETQYF
TRBJ2-5 | few | TRBD1 | TRBV6-2/TRBV6-3 | TGTGCCAGCAGTATCTATCCGGGACAGGGACTTCAAGAGACCCAGTACTTC | CASSIYPGQGLQETQYF
TRBJ2-5 | few | TRBD2 | TRBV5-8 | TGTGCCAGCAGCCCCGGGACTAGCGGGGCCGGGGAGACCCAGTACTTC | CASSPGTSGAGETQYF
TRBJ2-1 | few | . | TRBV4-1 | TGCGCCAGTAAAGCAGGGGGGGCGCTAGTACATAATGAGCAGTTCTTC | CASKAGGALVHNEQFF
TRBJ2-5 | few | TRBD2 | TRBV24-1 | TGTGCCACCAGTGATCGGACTAGCGGGGGAGAGACCCAGTACTTC | CATSDRTSGGETQYF
TRBJ1-2 | . | . | TRBV29-1 | TGCAGCGTTGAAGATGTTGCCAGTAACTATGGCTACACCTTC | CSVEDVASNYGYTF
TRBJ1-1 | . | . | TRBV27 | TGTGCCAGCAGTTTGCTAGGGGCGCAGTACACTGAAGCTTTCTTT | CASSLLGAQYTEAFF
TRBJ1-2 | . | TRBD1 | TRBV7-6 | TGTGCCTCTCTCGCTCCGGGACAGGGGCTCTATGGCTACACCTTC | CASLAPGQGLYGYTF
TRBJ1-5 | . | TRBD1 | TRBV18 | TGTGCCAGCTCACCAGGACAGGGGGGGACAGGGACCCAGCATTTT | CASSPGQGGTGTQHF
TRBJ2-1 | many | . | TRBV5-4 | TGTGCCAGCAGCCCAGAAGCGATATACAATGAGCAGTTCTTC | CASSPEAIYNEQFF
TRBJ1-5 | few | . | TRBV18 | TGTGCCAGCTCACCATCTTCTAGCAATCAGCCCCAGCATTTT | CASSPSSSNQPQHF
TRBJ2-3 | many | . | TRBV7-9 | TGTGCCAGCAGTCCGATAGGGCGGTCCGATACGCAGTATTTT | CASSPIGRSDTQYF
TRBJ2-7 | . | TRBD2 | TRBV19 | TGTGCCAGTAGTATAGGCGGGAGTGACGAGCAGTACTTC | CASSIGGSDEQYF
TRBJ2-3 | few | TRBD2 | TRBV7-8 | TGTGCCAGCAGCTTACGGTGGCTTAGCGGGGGGAGTCGCACAGATACGCAGTATTTT | CASSLRWLSGGSRTDTQYF